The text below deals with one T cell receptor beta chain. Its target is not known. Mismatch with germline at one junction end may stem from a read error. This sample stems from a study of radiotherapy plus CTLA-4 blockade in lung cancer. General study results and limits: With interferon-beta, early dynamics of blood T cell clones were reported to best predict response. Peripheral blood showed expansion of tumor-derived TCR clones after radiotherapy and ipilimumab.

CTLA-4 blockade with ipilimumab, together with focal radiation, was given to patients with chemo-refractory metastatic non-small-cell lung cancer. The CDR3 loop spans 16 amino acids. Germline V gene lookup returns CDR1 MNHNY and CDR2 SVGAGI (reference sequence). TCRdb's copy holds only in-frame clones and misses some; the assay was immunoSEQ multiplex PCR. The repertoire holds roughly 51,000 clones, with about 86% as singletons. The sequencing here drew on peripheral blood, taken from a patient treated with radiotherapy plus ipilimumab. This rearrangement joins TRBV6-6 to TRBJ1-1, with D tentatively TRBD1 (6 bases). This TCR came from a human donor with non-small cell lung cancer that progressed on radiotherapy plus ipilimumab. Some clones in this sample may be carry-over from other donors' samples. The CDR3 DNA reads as TGTGCCAGCGGTTACTCGATCTCAGGGGCCGACACTGAAGCTTTCTTT. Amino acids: CASGYSISGADTEAFF.